One T cell receptor beta chain is described in this entry. Its antigen is not identified. This sample was included in a study of OX40 agonist ivuxolimab in advanced cancers. Turning to the study itself: Head and neck, renal cell, melanoma or hepatocellular carcinoma were the cancers that dose-escalation patients had. One patient with hepatocellular carcinoma and two with cutaneous melanoma, three in all, had partial responses. Therapy given before enrollment (anti-PD-1, anti-PD-L1 or anti-CTLA-4) was allowed, and approximately 40% had some. Study-wide findings and caveats: The antigen specificity of the peripheral T cells (those that were expanded) was not determined.

Produced via immunoSEQ multiplex PCR; TCRdb's table is partial and in-frame only. Among some 70,000 clones listed, just over 85% were seen once. There are 15 residues in the CDR3. Germline loops: CDR1 SGHRS, CDR2 YFSETQ. Deletions cut 7 bases from V and 5 bases from J, with 21 bases between. This rearrangement joins TRBV5-1 to TRBJ2-5, with D possibly matching TRBD1 (9 bases). Sequencing was performed on CD4+ or CD8+ T cells sorted from blood, taken in a trial of the OX40 agonist ivuxolimab. This TCR derives from an adult with an advanced solid tumor such as melanoma, head and neck, liver or kidney cancer. CDR3 sequence reads: CASSVAGQGDETQYF. The DNA of the CDR3 is TGCGCCAGCTCAGTAGCGGGACAGGGAGATGAGACCCAGTACTTC.